Below, one TCR beta chain is given with its context. Its antigen is currently unknown. Each cDNA held unique molecular identifiers, and template switching gave it a universal primer site. A single record per CDR3 protein comes from TCRdb applying MiXCR to the 5' RACE reads. Of 450,000 or so distinct CDR3 sequences listed, approximately 15% are singletons. The source of the sample is a study of identical twins. Study conclusions and caveats: Low generation-probability sequences were in excess among twin-shared out-of-frame alpha sequences.

J was trimmed by 0 bases and V by 5 bases; bases with no gene match: 5. This CDR3 spans 18 amino acids. Germline-derived CDR1 and CDR2 are LNHNV and YYDKDF (reference sequence). This sample also appeared in a second study, on yellow fever vaccine responses in identical twins.

The receptor was isolated from a woman aged 18 to 35 in good health. The J gene is TRBJ2-1, the V gene TRBV15, with 15 bases matching TRBD2. Sequencing was done on a sample of CD4+ T cells sorted from blood. CDR3 amino acids: CATSGWTSGRASYNEQFF. As DNA, the CDR3 is TGTGCCACCAGCGGGTGGACTAGCGGGAGGGCCTCCTACAATGAGCAGTTCTTC.